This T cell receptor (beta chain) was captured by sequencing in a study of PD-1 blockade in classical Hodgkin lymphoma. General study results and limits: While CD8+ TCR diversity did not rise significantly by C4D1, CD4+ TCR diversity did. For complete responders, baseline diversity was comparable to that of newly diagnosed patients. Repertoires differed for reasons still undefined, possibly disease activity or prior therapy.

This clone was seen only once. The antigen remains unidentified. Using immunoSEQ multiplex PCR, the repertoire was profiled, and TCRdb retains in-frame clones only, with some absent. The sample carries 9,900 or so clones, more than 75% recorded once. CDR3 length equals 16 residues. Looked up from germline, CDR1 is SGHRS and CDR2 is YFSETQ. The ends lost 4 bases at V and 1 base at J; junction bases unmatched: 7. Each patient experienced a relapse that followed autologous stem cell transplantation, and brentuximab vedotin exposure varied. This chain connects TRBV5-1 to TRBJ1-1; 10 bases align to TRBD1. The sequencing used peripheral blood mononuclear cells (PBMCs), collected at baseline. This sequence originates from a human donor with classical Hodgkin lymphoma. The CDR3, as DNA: TGCGCCAGCAGCCTGACGGACAGGGGGAGGAACACTGAAGCTTTCTTT. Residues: CASSLTDRGRNTEAFF.